This is a list of T cell receptor beta chains from one sample in a study of tumor-infiltrating lymphocytes in primary liver carcinoma. One entry per CDR3 protein, called by TCRdb with MiXCR from the multiplex PCR reads. Here the sample spans under 150,000 distinct CDR3 sequences, approximately 68% being singletons. The sequenced sample was tumor-adjacent normal liver tissue. The source of these receptors is a woman aged 60 to 75 with primary liver carcinoma and hepatitis B virus infection. The CDR3 runs from the conserved cysteine through the conserved F or W. D genes are given only for firm matches. Expanded clones are given a class, and other clones once, few, many or no size at all.

J	D	size	V	DNA	CDR3
TRBJ2-2	TRBD1	many	TRBV5-6	TGTGCCAGCAGCTTGATCCCGGGACAGGGAACCGGGGAGCTGTTTTTT	CASSLIPGQGTGELFF
TRBJ2-2	TRBD2	-	TRBV5-1	TGCGTCAGCAGCTGGAGCCTAGCGGGACCGAACTTGGGGGAGCTGTTTTTT	CVSSWSLAGPNLGELFF
TRBJ2-7	-	once	TRBV28	TGTGACAGCAGCATACAGGGGAGGAGGGAGCAGTACTTC	CDSSIQGRREQYF
TRBJ2-1	-	-	TRBV4-1	TGCGCCAGCAGCCAAGCTGGGAATGAGCAGTTTTTC	CASSQAGNEQFF
TRBJ2-1	-	-	TRBV30	TGTGCCTGGAGTACCTCACGGACGAATGAGCAGTTCTTC	CAWSTSRTNEQFF
TRBJ1-1	-	many	TRBV28	TGTGCCAGCAGTTTAGGGCGGGGAAAGGCTTTCTTT	CASSLGRGKAFF
TRBJ2-7	TRBD2	many	TRBV5-1	TGCGCCAGCAGCTTGTCAACGGCGGGAGTTAGACCCGAGCAGTACTTC	CASSLSTAGVRPEQYF
TRBJ2-3	-	once	TRBV29-1	TGCAGTGTTGGGGATCGCAACCAGCCCCAGTATTTT	CSVGDRNQPQYF
TRBJ1-6	-	-	TRBV12-3/TRBV12-4	TGTGCCAGCCGTACAGGGTCTAATTCACCCCTCTACTTT	CASRTGSNSPLYF
TRBJ2-1	-	-	TRBV6-5	TGTGCCAGCAGTCATTCGTCCGACAATGAGCAGTTCTTC	CASSHSSDNEQFF
TRBJ2-5	-	-	TRBV11-2	TGTGCCGGAAGGAGGGGGTCCCAAGAGACCCAGTACTTC	CAGRRGSQETQYF
TRBJ2-1	-	-	TRBV29-1	TGCAGAGTTTATAGGGGCTACAATGAGCAGTTCTTC	CRVYRGYNEQFF
TRBJ2-2	-	once	TRBV12-3/TRBV12-4	TGTGCCAGCAGTAAGGGGTACCCCATTAACATTGGGGAGCTGTTTTTT	CASSKGYPINIGELFF
TRBJ2-1	TRBD2	-	TRBV6-6	TGTGCCAGCAGTGCCGGGACTAGCGGGAGATGGGTCGGTGAGCAGTTCTTC	CASSAGTSGRWVGEQFF
TRBJ2-1	TRBD2	-	TRBV7-9	TGTGCCAGTAACGAAGCGGGAGGGAACAATGAGCACTTCTTC	CASNEAGGNNEHFF
TRBJ2-7	-	-	TRBV11-2	TGTGCCAGCAGCCGTAACAGGGTAAGGGACTACGAGCAGTACTTC	CASSRNRVRDYEQYF
TRBJ2-2	-	-	TRBV14	TGTGCCAGCAGCAGACTAACGAGCACCGGGGAACTGTTTTTT	CASSRLTSTGELFF
TRBJ2-3	TRBD1	-	TRBV25-1	TGTGCCAACAGCCGAAAAACAGGGGTCAGCACAGATACGCAGTATTTT	CANSRKTGVSTDTQYF
TRBJ2-3	-	many	TRBV5-4	TGTGCCAGCAGCTTGGCCGGGCGGAAGGGGTCCCCAGATACGCAGTATTTT	CASSLAGRKGSPDTQYF
TRBJ2-7	-	-	TRBV6-5	TGTGCCAGCAGTTACTCTGTACTAGCCCCTTACGATCAGTATTTC	CASSYSVLAPYDQYF
TRBJ1-1	-	once	TRBV6-2/TRBV6-3	TGTGTCATCAGTTATCTGAACACTGAAGCTTTCTTT	CVISYLNTEAFF
TRBJ1-1	-	once	TRBV28	TGTGCAAGAAGTGACAGGATACGAAGGGATACGACAGTGGAAGCTTTCTTT	CARSDRIRRDTTVEAFF
TRBJ1-1	TRBD1	many	TRBV6-1	TGTGCCAGCACCCGGGACAGGGGCCCCCGGAACACTGAAGCTTTCTTT	CASTRDRGPRNTEAFF
TRBJ1-5	-	-	TRBV6-5	TGTGCCAGCAGTTACCTCCCTCCGGGACGGGGGGCACGAAAGCCCCAGCATTTT	CASSYLPPGRGARKPQHF
TRBJ1-4	-	-	TRBV12-3/TRBV12-4	TGTGCCAGCAGGATCTTATCGGAACAGGGATTCGGAAAACTGTTTTTT	CASRILSEQGFGKLFF
TRBJ2-7	TRBD2	-	TRBV7-3	TGTGCCAGCAGCAGTCCGGCTAGCGGGAGATACGAGCAGTACTTC	CASSSPASGRYEQYF
TRBJ1-1	-	few	TRBV20-1	TGCAGTGCTCACGGGGACACGGGTGTGATAGCTTTCTTT	CSAHGDTGVIAFF
TRBJ2-1	-	few	TRBV11-2	TGTGCCAGAAGCTTAACAGCTCTCTCCCTGAGCTCCTACAATGAGCAGTTCTTC	CARSLTALSLSSYNEQFF
TRBJ1-4	TRBD1	few	TRBV11-2	TGTGCCAGCAGCGGGGGGGACAGGGAAAATCTGTTTTTT	CASSGGDRENLFF
TRBJ2-1	-	many	TRBV11-2	TGTGCCAGCAGCTTAGATCGTTTAGCGTTAGGGGATGAGCAGTTCTTC	CASSLDRLALGDEQFF
TRBJ1-2	-	-	TRBV6-1	TGTCTCCCTGCACGTGACGGGAGCTATGGTTACACCTTC	CLPARDGSYGYTF
TRBJ2-7	-	-	TRBV12-3/TRBV12-4	TGTGCCAGCAGTTTAAGGTTAGCCATCTCATCCCACGAGCGGTACTTC	CASSLRLAISSHERYF
TRBJ2-7	-	many	TRBV6-6	TGTGCCAGCAGGAGACGGGACGGGGCCTACGAGCAGTACTTC	CASRRRDGAYEQYF
TRBJ2-1	TRBD2	-	TRBV11-2	TGTGCCAGCAGCTTAGGGACTAGCGGTTACAATGTGCAACTCTTC	CASSLGTSGYNVQLF
TRBJ2-3	-	-	TRBV10-3	TGTGCCATAAGTGAGTCGACTTGGCAGAGCACAGATACGCAGTATTTC	CAISESTWQSTDTQYF
TRBJ2-1	-	-	TRBV28	TGTGCCAACAGCCGGACCCTAGCGGAGCAGTTCTTC	CANSRTLAEQFF
TRBJ2-4	TRBD1	-	TRBV14	TGTGCCAGCAGCCACAGGACAGGAGTAGCCAAAACCATTGAGTACTTC	CASSHRTGVAKTIEYF
TRBJ2-7	-	many	TRBV10-2	TGCGCCAGCAGTGTGTCTAGCGATTACGAGCAGTACTTC	CASSVSSDYEQYF
TRBJ2-6	TRBD1	many	TRBV5-1	TGCGCCAGCAGAGGGGGCGCTTTCGGCTCTGGGGCCAACGTCCTGACTTTC	CASRGGAFGSGANVLTF
TRBJ2-2	TRBD1	-	TRBV28	TGTGCCAGCAGTTTATTGGACAGGGTGGGCGCCGGGAAGCTGTTTTTT	CASSLLDRVGAGKLFF
TRBJ1-4	-	-	TRBV6-6	TGTGCCTGCAGTTACGGGGCGGCGGGTGAAAAATTGTTTTTT	CACSYGAAGEKLFF
TRBJ1-5	TRBD1	many	TRBV4-1	TGCGCCAGCAGCCCTCGGACAGGGGATAGCAATCAGCCCCAGCATTTT	CASSPRTGDSNQPQHF
TRBJ2-1	TRBD2	-	TRBV7-8	TGTGCCAGCAGCTCATCGGGACTAGCGGGGGATTACAATGAGCAGTTCTTC	CASSSSGLAGDYNEQFF
TRBJ2-7	TRBD2	-	TRBV11-1	TGTGCCAGCAGTCCTCGGAAAGCAGGACTAGGCGAGCAGTACTTC	CASSPRKAGLGEQYF
TRBJ2-1	TRBD2	medium-sized	TRBV11-3	TGTGCCAGCAGCTTAGAGGGGACTAGCCCTTACAATGAGCAGTTCTTC	CASSLEGTSPYNEQFF
TRBJ2-3	-	-	TRBV5-6	TGTGCCAGCAGCTTGATCGGGGTAGCGGTTACGCAGTATTTT	CASSLIGVAVTQYF
TRBJ1-1	-	many	TRBV6-1	TGTGCCAGCAGTGACCCGGGGTTGAACACTGAAGCTTTCTTT	CASSDPGLNTEAFF
TRBJ1-5	-	many	TRBV7-9	TGTGCCAGCAGCGCCGGGACAAGCAATCAGCCCCAGCATTTT	CASSAGTSNQPQHF
TRBJ1-4	-	many	TRBV12-3/TRBV12-4	TGTGCCAGCAGTTTGAACCCGGGCAGGGGAGAAGAAAAACTGTTTTTT	CASSLNPGRGEEKLFF
TRBJ2-7	-	-	TRBV6-1	TGTGCCAGCAGTGATTTGAGGGCTCTATGCTACGAGCAGTACTTC	CASSDLRALCYEQYF
TRBJ2-1	-	-	TRBV20-1	TGCAGTGCCCCCCGATATAGTGGGAATGACAATGAGCAGTTCTTC	CSAPRYSGNDNEQFF
TRBJ1-2	TRBD1	-	TRBV6-5	TGTGCCAGCAGACCGGACAGGGGGCTTGGATGCACCTTC	CASRPDRGLGCTF